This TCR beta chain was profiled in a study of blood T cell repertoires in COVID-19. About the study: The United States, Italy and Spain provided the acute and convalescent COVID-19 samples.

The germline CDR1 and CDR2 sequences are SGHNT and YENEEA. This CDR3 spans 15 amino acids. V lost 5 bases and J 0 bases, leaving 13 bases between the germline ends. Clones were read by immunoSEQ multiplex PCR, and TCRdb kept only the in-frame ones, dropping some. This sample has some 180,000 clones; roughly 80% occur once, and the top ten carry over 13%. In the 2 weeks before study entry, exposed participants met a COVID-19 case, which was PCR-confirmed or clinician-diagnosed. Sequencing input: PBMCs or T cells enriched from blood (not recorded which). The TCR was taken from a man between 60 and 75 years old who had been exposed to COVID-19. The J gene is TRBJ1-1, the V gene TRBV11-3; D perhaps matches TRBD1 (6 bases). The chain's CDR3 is CASSATGHLNTEAFF. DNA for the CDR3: TGTGCCAGCAGCGCCACAGGGCACCTGAACACTGAAGCTTTCTTT.